The next 28 T cell receptor beta chains were all read from a single sample in a study of shared clonotypes between healthy human individuals. Method: immunoSEQ multiplex PCR; TCRdb's copy keeps in-frame clones and lacks some. The sample lists fewer than 2.5 million clones, roughly 93% occurring once. The sequencing sample was made of naive CD4+ T cells from PBMCs. Stated subset: CD45RA+ positively selected. The receptors derive from a man younger than 35 in good health. Some clones in this sample may be carry-over from other donors' samples.

V usage is TRBV7-9 and J usage is TRBJ2-3; D is unresolved. Germline CDR1 reads SEHNR; CDR2 reads FQNEAQ (reference sequence). CDR3 length: 15 residues. Trimming took 1 base from V and 4 from J, leaving 12 bases between them. In DNA, the CDR3 is TGTGCCAGCAGCTTAGTTCCCCCAGAGGCAGATACGCAGTATTTT. Amino acid sequence: CASSLVPPEADTQYF.

The chain joins TRBV19 to TRBJ1-2, with D unresolved. In germline, CDR1 is LNHDA, CDR2 SQIVND (reference sequence). This CDR3 is 14 amino acids long. Trimming took off 3 bases at V and 4 bases at J, with 12 bases between the two ends. CDR3 DNA: TGTGCCAGTAGTATGGGCGGCCAAGGCTATGGCTACACCTTC. It codes for CASSMGGQGYGYTF.

J is TRBJ2-7 and V is TRBV27; D uncertain. The V and J ends lost 6 bases and 4 bases respectively, with 22 bases between them. This CDR3 is built from 16 residues. Germline V gene lookup returns CDR1 MNHEY and CDR2 SMNVEV (reference sequence). CDR3 residues: CASSQGLGGMRYEQYF. The DNA of the CDR3 is TGTGCCAGCAGCCAAGGGCTGGGCGGTATGCGGTACGAGCAGTACTTC.

This clone was observed a single time. The chain carries TRBV5-1 and TRBJ1-1; D not resolved. Between the trimmed V and J ends, which lost 0 bases and 7 bases, there was a span of 10 bases. The CDR3 is 13 amino acids. Germline-derived CDR1 and CDR2 are SGHRS and YFSETQ. CDR3 DNA sequence: TGCGCCAGCAGCTTGGAAGGTGAATTTGAAGCTTTCTTT. Protein: CASSLEGEFEAFF.

The J gene is TRBJ2-1, the V gene TRBV5-1; 13 bases map to TRBD2. The germline CDR1 and CDR2 sequences are SGHRS and YFSETQ. The CDR3 spans 17 residues. The ends lost 4 bases at V and 5 bases at J; junction bases unmatched: 9. CDR3 protein: CASSATLAGGPDNEQFF. The DNA for the CDR3 is TGCGCCAGCAGCGCTACACTAGCGGGAGGGCCGGACAATGAGCAGTTCTTC.

The chain employs TRBV5-5 and TRBJ1-5; D uncertain. Looked up from germline, CDR1 is SGHKS and CDR2 is YYEKEE (reference sequence). The CDR3 is 15 amino acids. The V end was cut by 1 base, the J end by 5 bases, with 13 bases between. CDR3 sequence: CASSLRGGYDQPQHF. The CDR3 nucleotides are TGTGCCAGCAGCTTGCGCGGCGGGTATGATCAGCCCCAGCATTTT. The variable domain in full, with the rest retrieved from reference TRBV5-5 and TRBJ1-5, is DAGVTQSPTHLIKTRGQQVTLRCSPISGHKSVSWYQQVLGQGPQFIFQYYEKEERGRGNFPDRFSARQFPNYSSELNVNALLLGDSALYLCASSLRGGYDQPQHFGDGTRLSIL.

With respect to this clone: Distinct nucleotide sequences in the sample also encode this CDR3. CDR3 region: CASSLGAGSSYEQYF. DNA for the CDR3: TGCGCCAGCAGCTTAGGGGCAGGGAGCTCCTACGAGCAGTACTTC. The chain employs TRBV5-1 and TRBJ2-7, with D perhaps given as TRBD1 or TRBD2 (5 bases each). Trimming removed 2 bases at V and 0 bases at J, with 12 bases between. The CDR3 has 15 residues. Germline V CDR1 and CDR2: SGHRS, YFSETQ.

V gene TRBV29-1 combines with J gene TRBJ1-3; D ambiguous. The CDR3 is 14 residues long. Deletions cut 6 bases from V and 0 bases from J, with 12 bases between. Looked up from germline, CDR1 is SQVTM and CDR2 is ANQGSEA. The DNA of the CDR3 is TGCAGCGTCCTAGGGAAGCTCTCTGGAAACACCATATATTTT. Its protein is CSVLGKLSGNTIYF.

The CDR3 DNA is TGTGCCAGCAGTTACCCTTCCTACGAGCAGTACTTC. Translated: CASSYPSYEQYF. The chain employs TRBV28 and TRBJ2-7; no firm D call. V was pared by 4 bases and J by 1 base, with 5 bases between. The CDR3 contains 12 residues. Germline CDR1 reads MDHEN; CDR2 reads SYDVKM. Filled out from reference TRBV28 and TRBJ2-7, the complete variable domain reads DVKVTQSSRYLVKRTGEKVFLECVQDMDHENMFWYRQDPGLGLRLIYFSYDVKMKEKGDIPEGYSVSREKKERFSLILESASTNQTSMYLCASSYPSYEQYFGPGTRLTVT.

CDR3 amino acids: CASSLQLPSETQYF. CDR3 coding DNA: TGTGCCAGCAGCCTGCAACTACCATCGGAGACCCAGTACTTC. This sequence joins TRBV14 and TRBJ2-5; D is undetermined. This CDR3 comprises 14 residues. Deletions cut 4 bases from V and 5 bases from J, with 14 bases between. Per germline, CDR1 SGHDN and CDR2 FVKESK.

V usage is TRBV11-2 and J usage is TRBJ2-4, with D perhaps matching TRBD2 (5 bases). Germline V gene sequence: CDR1 SGHAT, CDR2 FQNNGV. Trimming removed 1 base from V and 8 bases from J, with 12 bases in between. The CDR3 is 14 amino acids. This CDR3 is CASSLVAGRDIQYF. CDR3 bases: TGTGCCAGCAGCTTAGTGGCGGGCCGGGACATTCAGTACTTC.

The V gene is TRBV29-1, the J gene TRBJ1-4, with D unresolved. The germline CDR1 and CDR2 sequences are SQVTM and ANQGSEA. Trimming took 6 bases from V and 5 from J, leaving 4 bases between them. The length of the CDR3 is 10 residues. The CDR3 is CSVRNEKLFF. For the CDR3, the DNA is TGCAGCGTCAGGAATGAAAAACTGTTTTTT.

The J gene is TRBJ2-7, the V gene TRBV7-2; 9 bases are shared with TRBD2. Trimming removed 3 bases from V and 3 bases from J; junction bases left unmatched: 9. The germline V gene has CDR1 SGHTA and CDR2 FQGNSA. The CDR3 runs to 16 residues. CDR3: CASSFGPSGEFYEQYF. As DNA, the CDR3 is TGTGCCAGCAGCTTTGGTCCTAGCGGGGAATTCTACGAGCAGTACTTC.

The table lists this clone with a count of one. The chain uses TRBV28 and TRBJ2-1; no definite D call. The V gene's germline CDR1 is MDHEN and CDR2 SYDVKM. V dropped 1 base and J dropped 5 bases, with 12 bases sitting between them. The CDR3 extends over 15 amino acids. In DNA, the CDR3 is TGTGCCAGCAGTTTATTCCCCACCCCAAACAATGAGCAGTTCTTC. As protein: CASSLFPTPNNEQFF.

The chain combines TRBV4-1 with TRBJ1-1; D not certain. Per the germline V gene, CDR1 is MGHRA and CDR2 is YSYEKL. There are 15 residues in the CDR3. The V gene lost 4 bases and the J gene lost 4 bases, with 16 bases spanning the gap. Here the CDR3 DNA reads TGCGCCAGCAGCCCACATCACACCGGGAGCACTGAAGCTTTCTTT. Its protein is CASSPHHTGSTEAFF.

The rearrangement links TRBV7-7 to TRBJ2-5; 9 bases are shared with TRBD1. V dropped 1 base and J dropped 5; count of bases not matched to a gene: 2. The CDR3 is made up of 14 amino acids. The germline CDR1 and CDR2 sequences are SSHAT and FNYEAQ (reference sequence). The CDR3 nucleotides read TGTGCCAGCAGCTTAGACAGGGGGCGTGAGACCCAGTACTTC. Translation: CASSLDRGRETQYF.

Notes on this clone: Other nucleotide sequences from this sample produce the same CDR3. V and J are TRBV5-1 and TRBJ2-1; the D gene is possibly TRBD1 (5 bases). The CDR3 has 12 amino acids. Germline V gives CDR1 SGHRS, CDR2 YFSETQ. With 4 bases removed from V and 5 bases from J, the gap between germline ends came to 7 bases. In nucleotides, the CDR3 is TGCGCCAGCAGCAGCAGGGACAATGAGCAGTTCTTC. It specifies CASSSRDNEQFF.

Written as DNA, the CDR3 is TGTGCCAGCACGGATCCTTCGAGGGGGGAGCTGTTTTTT. Translation: CASTDPSRGELFF. The chain couples TRBV9 to TRBJ2-2; no clear D gene. Trimming took 6 bases from V and 8 from J, leaving 14 bases between them. This CDR3 comprises 13 residues. Germline V CDR1 and CDR2: SGDLS, YYNGEE.

This clone appeared a single time. CDR3 protein: CASSLGQTWGETQYF. CDR3 bases: TGTGCCAGCAGCTTAGGGCAGACTTGGGGAGAGACCCAGTACTTC. The rearrangement uses TRBV7-9 and TRBJ2-5; D not certain. V gave up 1 base and J gave up 4 bases, with 13 bases separating them. Per the germline V gene, CDR1 is SEHNR and CDR2 is FQNEAQ (reference sequence). There are 15 residues in the CDR3.

The gene calls are TRBV13 and TRBJ1-1; TRBD1 agrees at 7 bases. The V and J ends lost 5 bases and 1 base, in that order; junction bases with no gene match: 10. CDR1 PRHDT and CDR2 FYEKMQ come from the germline V gene (reference sequence). The CDR3 spans 16 residues. Here the CDR3 DNA reads TGTGCCAGCAGCCTCCGGACAGGAGGACGGAACACTGAAGCTTTCTTT. It encodes CASSLRTGGRNTEAFF.

The chain recombines TRBV9 with TRBJ1-1; 9 bases agree with TRBD1. The junction had 3 bases not matched to a gene; V was cut back by 3 bases and J by 3 bases. The CDR3 loop spans 14 amino acids. Germline V gives CDR1 SGDLS, CDR2 YYNGEE. The CDR3 nucleotides read TGTGCCAGCAGCGCTGACAGGGGGGACACTGAAGCTTTCTTT. Protein: CASSADRGDTEAFF.

The V gene is TRBV5-6, the J gene TRBJ2-7; TRBD1 agrees at 7 bases. The CDR3 totals 14 residues. Germline-derived CDR1 and CDR2 are SGHDT and YYEEEE. The junction had 5 bases not matched to a gene; V was cut back by 2 bases and J by 3 bases. The CDR3 DNA is TGTGCCAGCAGCTTAAGGACAGGCTACTACGAGCAGTACTTC. Protein: CASSLRTGYYEQYF.

This chain's CDR3 is CASRLAPGLAGVYEQFF. The CDR3, as DNA: TGTGCAAGTCGCTTAGCCCCGGGACTAGCGGGAGTCTATGAGCAGTTCTTC. This chain connects TRBV12-2 to TRBJ2-1; the table's D call, TRBD2, has no DNA check behind it. TRBV12-2 is noted as a pseudogene. There are 17 residues in the CDR3.

The V call is TRBV29-1, the J call TRBJ2-7; TRBD1 matches 7 bases. This CDR3 spans 14 amino acids. Germline V lookup: CDR1 SQVTM, CDR2 ANQGSEA. The V and J ends lost 6 bases and 0 bases, in that order; junction bases with no gene match: 8. CDR3 coding DNA: TGCAGCGTGGTAAGGGGGCCTAGCTCCTACGAGCAGTACTTC. It translates to CSVVRGPSSYEQYF.

The chain links TRBV7-2 to TRBJ1-2; tentative D call: TRBD1 (5 bases). The V gene lost 5 bases and the J gene lost 5 bases, with 15 bases spanning the gap. The CDR3 totals 14 residues. From germline, CDR1 is SGHTA and CDR2 FQGNSA. The CDR3 sequence: CASSTPGGEYGYTF. The CDR3 nucleotides are TGTGCCAGCAGCACCCCGGGGGGAGAGTATGGCTACACCTTC.

The chain uses TRBV6-1 and TRBJ2-5, with 8 bases that match TRBD1. The end of the DNA aligns better with TRBJ2-7, so the J call may be wrong. The CDR3 extends over 17 amino acids. Germline V gene sequence: CDR1 MNHNS, CDR2 SASEGT. Here the CDR3 reads CASSEALTGGAGYEQYF. The CDR3 region has the DNA TGTGCCAGCAGTGAAGCCCTCACAGGGGGTGCCGGCTACGAGCAGTACTTC.

The chain is built from TRBV7-9 and TRBJ2-5, with D possibly TRBD2 on 6 matching bases. V lost 2 bases, J lost 5 bases, and 12 bases lay in between. This CDR3 contains 14 residues. Germline V gene sequence: CDR1 SEHNR, CDR2 FQNEAQ (reference sequence). In nucleotides, the CDR3 is TGTGCCAGCAGCTTAATAAATCGGGGGGAGACCCAGTACTTC. Residues: CASSLINRGETQYF.

J is TRBJ1-4 and V is TRBV5-1, with 7 bases identical to TRBD1. This CDR3 region has 16 residues. Per the germline V gene, CDR1 is SGHRS and CDR2 is YFSETQ. V lost 0 bases, J lost 10 bases, and 12 bases stayed unmatched. CDR3 region: CASSLGQGVNKGKLFF. CDR3 nucleotides: TGCGCCAGCAGCTTGGGACAGGGAGTAAATAAAGGAAAACTGTTTTTT. The whole variable domain, remainder taken from reference TRBV5-1 and TRBJ1-4, is KAGVTQTPRYLIKTRGQQVTLSCSPISGHRSVSWYQQTPGQGLQFLFEYFSETQRNKGNFPGRFSGRQFSNSRSEMNVSTLELGDSALYLCASSLGQGVNKGKLFFGSGTQLSVL.